The 15 T cell receptor beta chains below all came from one sample that was sequenced in a study of blood T cell repertoires in COVID-19. Sequenced by immunoSEQ multiplex PCR; TCRdb stores in-frame clones only, minus some. Among around 100,000 clones listed, roughly nine tenths were seen once. Sequencing input: peripheral blood. The origin of the receptors is a woman in her forties or fifties with COVID-19, enrolled during active disease.

On this clone itself: The same CDR3 arises from other DNA sequences in this sample as well. The chain joins TRBV6-5 to TRBJ1-1; 7 bases agree with TRBD1. The CDR3 contains 14 residues. The V segment lost 6 bases and the J segment 2 bases; nucleotides outside the gene matches: 6. Germline assignment: CDR1 MNHEY and CDR2 SVGAGI. CDR3: CASRGRGVNTEAFF. CDR3 coding DNA: TGTGCCAGCAGGGGCAGGGGGGTCAACACTGAAGCTTTCTTT.

This rearrangement joins TRBV7-6 to TRBJ1-1; TRBD1 matches 7 bases. V dropped 5 bases and J dropped 2; count of bases not matched to a gene: 8. There are 15 residues in the CDR3. The germline CDR1 and CDR2 sequences are SGHVS and FNYEAQ. CDR3: CASSARQGLNTEAFF. CDR3 in DNA: TGTGCCAGCAGCGCCCGACAGGGACTTAACACTGAAGCTTTCTTT.

The rearrangement uses TRBV11-2 and TRBJ2-3; tentative D call: TRBD1 (6 bases). V was pared by 5 bases and J by 5 bases, with 11 bases between. The CDR3 runs 13 residues. Germline loops: CDR1 SGHAT, CDR2 FQNNGV. CDR3 in amino acids: CASSLGAGDTQYF. The CDR3 nucleotides are TGTGCCAGCAGCCTGGGGGCAGGAGATACGCAGTATTTT.

V usage is TRBV7-8 and J usage is TRBJ1-1; possibly TRBD1 for D (5 bases). V lost 4 bases and J lost 4, with 10 bases in between. Germline lookup yields CDR1 SGHVS and CDR2 FQNEAQ. The CDR3 totals 13 residues. CDR3 in DNA: TGTGCCAGCAGCTCTATAGACAGCACTGAAGCTTTCTTT. Protein sequence: CASSSIDSTEAFF.

V usage is TRBV6-2 or TRBV6-3 and J usage is TRBJ1-4; 7 nucleotides agree with TRBD1. Germline-derived CDR1 and CDR2 are MNHEY and SVGEGT. The CDR3 runs to 15 residues. V was clipped by 5 bases and J by 4 bases; unmatched bases: 7. CDR3 residues: CASSKGTAYNEKLFF. The CDR3 coding sequence is TGTGCCAGCAGTAAGGGGACAGCCTATAATGAAAAACTGTTTTTT.

The chain joins TRBV10-3 to TRBJ2-3; D is perhaps TRBD2 (5 bases). The germline V gene has CDR1 ENHRY and CDR2 SYGVKD. The CDR3 consists of 13 residues. V dropped 11 bases and J dropped 5 bases, with 17 bases sitting between them. The CDR3 DNA sequence: TGTGCCTCCAGCGGTTTAGTCGGAGATACGCAGTATTTT. Its protein product is CASSGLVGDTQYF.

This chain joins TRBV6-5 and TRBJ1-2; D may be TRBD1 (6 bases). The germline V and J ends were trimmed by 2 bases and 2 bases, with 9 bases remaining between them. Per germline, CDR1 MNHEY and CDR2 SVGAGI. This CDR3 has 14 amino acids. The CDR3 loop reads CASSYLQGNYGYTF. CDR3 DNA sequence: TGTGCCAGCAGTTACCTGCAGGGGAACTATGGCTACACCTTC.

The chain is built from TRBV3-1 (or the pseudogene TRBV3-2) and TRBJ2-2, with D possibly matching TRBD2 (5 bases). The CDR3 sequence is 11 residues long. Trimming left V 4 bases short and J 8 bases short, with 5 bases between. From germline, CDR1 is LGHDT and CDR2 YNNKEL (reference sequence). The CDR3: CASSPGGELFF. The CDR3 DNA reads TGTGCCAGCAGCCCGGGGGGGGAGCTGTTTTTT.

The chain has TRBV14 and TRBJ2-3; weak D call: TRBD1 (6 bases). The CDR3 covers 16 residues. The germline V and J ends were trimmed by 5 bases and 4 bases, with 19 bases remaining between them. The germline gives CDR1 SGHDN, CDR2 FVKESK. The CDR3 sequence is CASSYGTPSSADTQYF. The DNA of the CDR3 is TGTGCCAGCAGCTATGGGACACCCTCAAGCGCAGATACGCAGTATTTT.

This chain links TRBV4-3 with TRBJ2-3; D might be TRBD2 (5 bases). V was cut by 0 bases and J by 4 bases, with 11 bases left in between. The CDR3 spans 15 residues. Germline loops: CDR1 LGHNA, CDR2 YSLEER. CDR3 amino acids: CASSQEWLASDTQYF. In DNA form, the CDR3 reads TGCGCCAGCAGCCAAGAGTGGCTAGCATCAGATACGCAGTATTTT.

The chain joins TRBV4-1 to TRBJ1-3, with 8 bases aligning to TRBD1. Germline V lookup: CDR1 MGHRA, CDR2 YSYEKL. The CDR3 loop spans 16 amino acids. V was pared by 1 base and J by 1 base, with 3 bases of the junction left unmatched. The CDR3 region is CASSQADRGSGNTIYF. The DNA for the CDR3 is TGCGCCAGCAGCCAAGCCGACAGGGGTTCTGGAAACACCATATATTTT.

The chain recombines TRBV3-1 (or the pseudogene TRBV3-2) with TRBJ2-1, with 9 nucleotides matching TRBD1. The CDR3 contains 16 residues. The trim removed 0 bases at V and 7 bases at J, leaving 7 bases unmatched. CDR1 is LGHDT and CDR2 is YNNKEL in the germline V gene (reference sequence). The chain's CDR3 is CASSQDGYRGRNEQFF. In DNA form, the CDR3 reads TGTGCCAGCAGCCAAGATGGTTACAGGGGGCGAAATGAGCAGTTCTTC.

The rearrangement uses TRBV9 and TRBJ1-4; D may be TRBD1 (5 bases). V dropped 3 bases and J dropped 5 bases, with 8 bases sitting between them. Germline V lookup: CDR1 SGDLS, CDR2 YYNGEE. There are 13 residues in the CDR3. CDR3 amino acids: CASSADSNEKLFF. The CDR3 DNA reads as TGTGCCAGCAGCGCCGACAGCAATGAAAAACTGTTTTTT.

This sequence joins TRBV27 and TRBJ1-1, with D tentatively TRBD1 (6 bases). This CDR3 region has 14 residues. The V and J ends lost 4 bases and 1 base respectively, with 10 bases between them. Germline CDR1 reads MNHEY; CDR2 reads SMNVEV (reference sequence). The CDR3 region is CASSSGTRNTEAFF. Here the CDR3 DNA reads TGTGCCAGCAGTTCGGGGACAAGGAACACTGAAGCTTTCTTT.

This CDR3 is CAWSAGSGELFF. The DNA of the CDR3 is TGTGCCTGGAGTGCAGGGTCGGGGGAGCTGTTTTTT. The chain employs TRBV30 and TRBJ2-2; TRBD1 is a possible D gene (5 bases). The CDR3 runs 12 residues. CDR1 is GTSNPN, CDR2 SVGIG, per germline (reference sequence). The V and J ends lost 1 base and 8 bases respectively, with 8 bases between them.